This T cell receptor beta chain originates from a study of human CD8 memory T cell subsets. Notes on the study in general: Stem-like memory T cells and precursor exhausted T cells had repertoires that overlapped very little.

As for this clonotype: The antigen is undetermined.

The authors drew RNA from duplicate vials of fewer than 170,000 sorted CD8+ T cells per subset. The CDR3 length is 13 residues. Germline CDR1 and CDR2: DFQATT and SNEGSKA (reference sequence). Libraries of TCR beta chains were produced by 5' RACE (UMI-labeled). Reprocessing the 5' RACE reads, TCRdb reports a single entry for every CDR3 protein and omits DNA. This table holds about 18,000 distinct CDR3 sequences. The J gene is TRBJ2-1, the V gene TRBV20-1; TCRdb gives TRBD1 as the D gene, but with no DNA this cannot be confirmed. The sequencing sample was made of CD8+ T cells from PBMCs. This TCR was sampled from a human donor in good health. The CDR3 reads CSARLGGEREQFF.